The T cell receptor (beta chain) under discussion was sequenced for a study of neurological immune-mediated disorders. The ends lost 9 bases at V and 2 bases at J; junction bases unmatched: 11. This CDR3 comprises 15 residues. Germline CDR1 reads KGHDR; CDR2 reads SFDVKD. This clonotype has a count of ten or more. One entry per CDR3 protein results from TCRdb running MiXCR on the 5' RACE reads. The table has 65,000 to 90,000 distinct CDR3 sequences, 3.2% seen once. The TCR originated in a woman aged 45-59 years with multiple sclerosis. Sequencing was carried out using PBMCs. V gene TRBV24-1 combines with J gene TRBJ2-7, with TRBD1 matching 8 bases. CDR3 residues: CATSKGQGRTYEQYF. In DNA, the CDR3 is TGTGCCACCTCTAAAGGACAGGGCAGGACCTACGAGCAGTACTTC.